The present T cell receptor (beta chain) was sequenced within a study of Graves' ophthalmopathy and Graves' hyperthyroidism. For the study at large: Hyperthyroidism showing no ophthalmopathy within 18 months of follow-up was stable.

The CDR3 loop spans 16 amino acids. The V gene's germline CDR1 is SEHNR and CDR2 FQNEAQ (reference sequence). The V gene lost 1 base and the J gene lost 2 bases, with 15 bases spanning the gap. Amplification targeted the TCR beta CDR3 regions, with RNA transcripts as the source material. Investigators did first-round RT-PCR with HTBI primers, then second-round multiplex PCR. From the multiplex PCR reads, TCRdb called clonotypes with MiXCR, one entry per CDR3 protein. The sample includes roughly 600,000 distinct CDR3 sequences, about 40% seen only once; the top ten take about 4.6%. Notes on the study in general: Blood also harbored most expanded thyroid clonotypes above 0.001 frequency.

Patients newly diagnosed with hyperthyroidism, under 2 months' duration, were aged 18 to 65, the study reports. Points on this clonotype: Its antigen is still unknown.

The sequence was obtained from an adult man with Graves' hyperthyroidism. The chain combines TRBV7-9 with TRBJ2-7; no definite D call. The sequenced sample consisted of peripheral blood or thyroid tissue (not recorded which). The DNA of the CDR3 is TGTGCCAGCAGCTTAGATGGTGTCCGAAAGGCCTACGAGCAGTACTTC. This sequence encodes CASSLDGVRKAYEQYF. Full variable domain (outside the CDR3, taken from reference TRBV7-9 and TRBJ2-7): DTGVSQNPRHKITKRGQNVTFRCDPISEHNRLYWYRQTLGQGPEFLTYFQNEAQLEKSRLLSDRFSAERPKGSFSTLEIQRTEQGDSAMYLCASSLDGVRKAYEQYFGPGTRLTVT.